Each of the 28 T cell receptor beta chains below was sequenced from the same sample in a study of CD8 T cells in ankylosing spondylitis. TCRdb passed the 5' RACE reads through MiXCR, listing each CDR3 protein once. The sample holds about 130,000 distinct CDR3 sequences, more than 6.5% seen once. Input material: blood, either unsorted or a sorted T cell fraction (not recorded which). Every receptor here comes from a male donor with ankylosing spondylitis or in good health (not recorded which).

This clonotype was counted at least ten times. This chain joins TRBV4-1 and TRBJ1-5, with TRBD1 as a possible D gene (6 bases). This CDR3 has 16 residues. Deletions cut 2 bases from V and 3 bases from J, with 14 bases between. Germline V gene lookup returns CDR1 MGHRA and CDR2 YSYEKL. The CDR3: CASSQLQGSTNQPQHF. The CDR3 DNA follows: TGCGCCAGCAGCCAACTACAGGGTTCTACCAATCAGCCCCAGCATTTT.

This clonotype was picked up many times. The CDR3 sequence is CASRGTGRTGELFF. DNA of the CDR3: TGTGCCAGCAGGGGGACAGGGCGTACCGGGGAGCTGTTTTTT. The rearrangement uses TRBV2 and TRBJ2-2, with 9 positions matching TRBD1. With V trimmed by 6 bases and J by 5 bases, 4 bases remained unmatched. The V gene's germline CDR1 is SNHLY and CDR2 FYNNEI. This CDR3 comprises 14 residues.

This clonotype showed up many times. This chain links TRBV12-3 or TRBV12-4 with TRBJ2-6; TRBD2 is a possible D gene (6 bases). V dropped 6 bases and J dropped 0 bases, with 12 bases sitting between them. CDR3 length equals 16 residues. The CDR3 DNA sequence: TGTGCCAGCAGCCGGGGACTTGACTCTGGGGCCAACGTCCTGACTTTC. This translates into CASSRGLDSGANVLTF.

This clonotype occurred many times. The rearrangement links TRBV20-1 to TRBJ2-1; no firm D call. Germline V gene sequence: CDR1 DFQATT, CDR2 SNEGSKA (reference sequence). There are 13 residues in the CDR3. The V end lost 1 base, the J end lost 4 bases, and 8 bases lay between the germline ends. For the CDR3, the DNA is TGCAGTGCTAGAGCATATGTTTACAATGAGCAGTTCTTC. Protein: CSARAYVYNEQFF.

This rearrangement joins TRBV7-9 to TRBJ2-1; no clear D. Trimming removed 9 bases at V and 2 bases at J, with 20 bases between. Germline CDR1 and CDR2: SEHNR and FQNEAQ (reference sequence). The CDR3 has 16 amino acids. In DNA, the CDR3 is TGTGCCAGGGGCCCCGGGCTGAACATTCCCTACAATGAGCAGTTCTTC. It specifies CARGPGLNIPYNEQFF.

This clonotype has ten or more counts. The DNA of the CDR3 is TGCAGTGCTGCGGACAGGGTCGACGAGCAGTACTTC. It translates to CSAADRVDEQYF. The genes are TRBV20-1 and TRBJ2-7; 8 nucleotides match TRBD1. This CDR3 comprises 12 residues. The germline gives CDR1 DFQATT, CDR2 SNEGSKA (reference sequence). J lost 5 bases, V lost 5 bases, and 5 bases had no gene match.

In this sample, this clonotype turned up many times. The gene calls are TRBV14 and TRBJ1-2; no clear D gene. The germline V and J ends were trimmed by 3 bases and 0 bases, with 11 bases remaining between them. The length of the CDR3 is 15 residues. The germline gives CDR1 SGHDN, CDR2 FVKESK. CDR3 amino acids: CASSQGFSANYGYTF. CDR3 DNA sequence: TGTGCCAGCAGCCAGGGTTTTTCAGCTAACTATGGCTACACCTTC.

This clonotype was detected ten times or more. This chain connects TRBV11-2 to TRBJ2-3; maybe TRBD2 (6 bases). V lost 0 bases and J lost 5, with 15 bases in between. The germline V gene encodes CDR1 SGHAT and CDR2 FQNNGV. CDR3 size: 16 residues. The chain's CDR3 is CASSLDIAGFQDTQYF. CDR3 nucleotides: TGTGCCAGCAGCTTAGATATTGCGGGATTCCAAGATACGCAGTATTTT.

Many counts were recorded for this clonotype. This chain links TRBV5-5 with TRBJ1-1; D perhaps matches TRBD1 (6 bases). The germline V gene has CDR1 SGHKS and CDR2 YYEKEE (reference sequence). Trimming cost V 3 bases and J 1 base, with 7 bases left between them. The CDR3 covers 13 residues. The CDR3 DNA sequence: TGTGCCAGCAGCTGGGGGCGGAACACTGAAGCTTTCTTT. Its protein product is CASSWGRNTEAFF. Supplemented by reference TRBV5-5 and TRBJ1-1, the full variable domain reads DAGVTQSPTHLIKTRGQQVTLRCSPISGHKSVSWYQQVLGQGPQFIFQYYEKEERGRGNFPDRFSARQFPNYSSELNVNALLLGDSALYLCASSWGRNTEAFFGQGTRLTVV.

At least ten counts were recorded for this clonotype. This chain connects TRBV20-1 to TRBJ2-2; 7 nucleotides match TRBD2. Germline V CDR1 and CDR2: DFQATT, SNEGSKA (reference sequence). This CDR3 comprises 13 residues. Unmatched junction bases numbered 3, after V lost 1 base and J lost 7 bases. The CDR3, as DNA: TGCAGTGCTAGAGGGGAGGGTGGCGGGGAGCTGTTTTTT. This sequence encodes CSARGEGGGELFF.

This clonotype appeared a few times. The rearrangement joins TRBV9 to TRBJ2-1; 11 nucleotides align to TRBD2. The CDR3 has 15 amino acids. V lost 0 bases and J lost 6; bases outside the gene matches: 2. Germline V gives CDR1 SGDLS, CDR2 YYNGEE. Here the CDR3 DNA reads TGTGCCAGCAGCGTAGAACTAGCGGGAGTCAATGAGCAGTTCTTC. Residues: CASSVELAGVNEQFF.

This clonotype has ten or more counts. This chain connects TRBV5-1 to TRBJ2-1; a weak D match, TRBD1 (6 bases). Trimming stripped 4 bases from V and 4 bases from J, with 18 bases between. This CDR3 has 16 amino acids. CDR1 is SGHRS, CDR2 YFSETQ, per germline. The DNA for the CDR3 is TGCGCCAGCAGCCTACGCAGGGGAACGCGGTACAATGAGCAGTTCTTC. It codes for CASSLRRGTRYNEQFF.

There are many counts of this clonotype. The chain uses TRBV30 and TRBJ1-1; D perhaps matches TRBD1 (6 bases). This CDR3 is built from 11 residues. Germline lookup yields CDR1 GTSNPN and CDR2 SVGIG (reference sequence). Trimming cost V 3 bases and J 13 bases, with 15 bases left between them. CDR3: CAWRGGTKSFF. The DNA for the CDR3 is TGTGCCTGGAGAGGGGGGACAAAAAGTTTCTTT.

This clonotype was detected many times. J is TRBJ1-5 and V is TRBV6-1; D perhaps matches TRBD1 (6 bases). Trimming took 5 bases from V and 0 from J, leaving 11 bases between them. CDR3 length equals 15 residues. In germline, CDR1 is MNHNS, CDR2 SASEGT. The CDR3 bases are TGTGCCAGCAGTAAGGGGGGATATAGCAATCAGCCCCAGCATTTT. Translated, it gives CASSKGGYSNQPQHF.

This clonotype has more than one count but fewer than ten. This chain joins TRBV3-1 and TRBJ1-1, with D perhaps TRBD1 (5 bases). CDR1 and CDR2 (germline): LGHDT, YNNKEL (reference sequence). V was pared by 8 bases and J by 11 bases, with 18 bases between. This CDR3 is 12 amino acids long. The CDR3 nucleotides read TGTGCCAGCGATTCGAGGGGAGGGTCGGCTTTCTTT. It codes for CASDSRGGSAFF. Full variable domain (missing parts from reference TRBV3-1 and TRBJ1-1): DTAVSQTPKYLVTQMGNDKSIKCEQNLGHDTMYWYKQDSKKFLKIMFSYNNKELIINETVPNRFSPKSPDKAHLNLHINSLELGDSAVYFCASDSRGGSAFFGQGTRLTVV.

This clonotype was seen ten or more times. The chain combines TRBV29-1 with TRBJ2-7, with TRBD1 identical over 11 bases. The CDR3 has 13 residues. The germline V gene encodes CDR1 SQVTM and CDR2 ANQGSEA. With 7 bases clipped from V and 4 bases from J, the junction kept 6 bases outside the gene matches. CDR3 amino acids: CSGTGGEGYEQYF. The CDR3 nucleotides read TGCAGCGGGACAGGGGGCGAGGGATACGAGCAGTACTTC.

This clonotype was seen repeatedly, ten times or more. V and J are TRBV9 and TRBJ2-5; D gene uncertain. The length of the CDR3 is 15 residues. Trimming removed 0 bases at V and 2 bases at J, with 11 bases between. CDR1 and CDR2 (germline): SGDLS, YYNGEE. The DNA for the CDR3 is TGTGCCAGCAGCGTAGCGGGTGGGTCTCAAGAGACCCAGTACTTC. Amino acids: CASSVAGGSQETQYF.

This clonotype appeared many times. The chain employs TRBV6-1 and TRBJ1-2; 11 nucleotides match TRBD1. Unmatched junction bases numbered 5, after V lost 6 bases and J lost 5 bases. CDR1 and CDR2 (germline): MNHNS, SASEGT. The CDR3 covers 14 residues. CDR3 amino acids: CASRGTGGIYGYTF. The CDR3 nucleotides are TGTGCCAGCAGGGGGACAGGGGGAATTTATGGCTACACCTTC.

The chain recombines TRBV4-2 with TRBJ1-6; no reliable D call. The CDR3 covers 15 residues. V was cut by 0 bases and J by 2 bases, with 5 bases left in between. Germline loops: CDR1 LGHNA, CDR2 YNFKEQ. The CDR3 nucleotides read TGTGCCAGCAGCCAAGATCAAACCTATAATTCACCCCTCCACTTT. Encoded protein: CASSQDQTYNSPLHF.

This clonotype showed up many times. This chain connects TRBV20-1 to TRBJ2-1, with 7 bases aligning to TRBD2. Per germline, CDR1 DFQATT and CDR2 SNEGSKA (reference sequence). The CDR3 runs to 14 residues. With 1 base clipped from V and 7 bases from J, the junction kept 7 bases outside the gene matches. CDR3 nucleotides: TGCAGTGCTAGAGGGGCGGGAGAGGGGAATGAGCAGTTCTTC. Protein: CSARGAGEGNEQFF.

This clonotype showed up many times. The V and J genes are TRBV24-1 and TRBJ2-2; D is perhaps TRBD2 (6 bases). Trimming pared 5 bases from V and 3 bases from J, leaving 15 bases between. Germline values: CDR1 KGHDR, CDR2 SFDVKD. The CDR3 spans 16 residues. The CDR3 is CATSARGAGYTGELFF. The CDR3 DNA sequence: TGTGCCACCAGTGCCCGGGGAGCGGGCTACACCGGGGAGCTGTTTTTT.

This clonotype showed up many times. This sequence joins TRBV20-1 and TRBJ2-2; D is unresolved. The V end lost 3 bases, the J end lost 1 base, and 9 bases lay between the germline ends. This CDR3 spans 14 amino acids. Germline V gene sequence: CDR1 DFQATT, CDR2 SNEGSKA (reference sequence). CDR3: CSASMALNTGELFF. The DNA for the CDR3 is TGCAGTGCTAGTATGGCACTGAACACCGGGGAGCTGTTTTTT.

This clonotype was seen repeatedly, ten times or more. V usage is TRBV29-1 and J usage is TRBJ2-2; 7 positions match TRBD1. Germline values: CDR1 SQVTM, CDR2 ANQGSEA. The length of the CDR3 is 13 residues. Trimming cost V 4 bases and J 7 bases; bases outside gene matches: 6. The CDR3, as DNA: TGCAGCGTTGGTCGAGGGGGCATCGGGGAGCTGTTTTTT. Amino acids: CSVGRGGIGELFF.

The chain uses TRBV27 and TRBJ2-1; no clear D gene. The CDR3 spans 16 residues. Germline V gene sequence: CDR1 MNHEY, CDR2 SMNVEV (reference sequence). V lost 2 bases to trimming and J lost 0 bases, with 11 bases between them. As DNA, the CDR3 is TGTGCCAGCAGTTTAGGTGGCGGAAGCTCCTACAATGAGCAGTTCTTC. Amino acids: CASSLGGGSSYNEQFF.

This clonotype has ten or more counts. This sequence joins TRBV21-1 and TRBJ2-7. TRBV21-1 is a documented pseudogene. The CDR3 loop spans 16 amino acids. CDR3 nucleotide sequence: TGTGCCAGCAGCCCTACAAGACCGCCTTACTCCTACGAGCAGTACTTC. It translates to CASSPTRPPYSYEQYF.

This clonotype was observed at least ten times. The chain has TRBV29-1 and TRBJ1-1; D may be TRBD1 (6 bases). V was cut by 7 bases and J by 0 bases, with 12 bases left in between. From germline, CDR1 is SQVTM and CDR2 ANQGSEA. The length of the CDR3 is 13 residues. The CDR3 spells CSGGGQLNTEAFF. The DNA for the CDR3 is TGCAGCGGGGGGGGGCAGCTGAACACTGAAGCTTTCTTT.

Many counts were recorded for this clonotype. This chain connects TRBV20-1 to TRBJ2-4; 9 bases are shared with TRBD2. The CDR3 length is 18 residues. Germline V CDR1 and CDR2: DFQATT, SNEGSKA (reference sequence). J lost 0 bases, V lost 5 bases, and 14 bases had no gene match. CDR3 DNA: TGCAGTGCTTTAGCGCCTAGCGGGGACGCTACAGCCAAAAACATTCAGTACTTC. The encoded protein is CSALAPSGDATAKNIQYF.

This clonotype was counted at least ten times. This chain connects TRBV5-1 to TRBJ2-5, with a tentative D call TRBD1 (7 bases). Germline CDR1 SGHRS, CDR2 YFSETQ. CDR3 length equals 14 residues. The V and J ends lost 1 base and 5 bases respectively, with 12 bases between them. Written as DNA, the CDR3 is TGCGCCAGCAGCTTGCAGACAGGGAGGGAGACCCAGTACTTC. The encoded protein is CASSLQTGRETQYF.